The sequence of this TCR beta chain was determined in a study of shared clonotypes between healthy human individuals (dated by TCRdb to the early 2020s). General notes on the study: The cohort included three men and a couple of women between 18 and 49 years of age. Per donor, three plates each were used for CD4 naive and CD4 memory, two for CD8 naive, and one for CD8 memory. To estimate repertoire size and how much clonotypes are shared between individuals, the study performed deep sequencing of blood TCR repertoires from roughly five healthy adults. Different laboratories and diverse techniques were used to prepare libraries and sequence TCR repertoires, to increase sequencing depth and limit assay-specific biases. Between about 0.94 and 10 billion PBMCs per donor were obtained by leukapheresis.

For this clone: It has no known antigen specificity. Base quality data are lacking; no much larger clone is found one base away.

The study at large found these results: Only blood was sampled, and tissue TCR repertoires likely differ from those in blood. Because the study included only a small number of donors, the genetic and exposure-history diversity represented was limited. When several donors were compared, the shared fraction of clonotypes was about 5% for naive CD4, roughly 3.3% for naive CD8, 2% to 2.5% for memory CD4, and around 0.4% for memory CD8. Based on pairwise subsampling, the degree of clonotype sharing among donors was expected to be affected by sequencing depth. Even with the large sequencing depth, rarefaction of the sorted-subset datasets indicated that sequencing was incomplete. Naive subsets generally had larger estimated clonotype richness than memory subsets did. Higher generation probabilities were observed for clonotypes shared by all four sorted-subset donors than for non-shared clonotypes.

Based on the germline V gene, the CDR1 and CDR2 sequences are SQVTM and ANQGSEA. Its CDR3 holds 12 amino acids, cysteine through phenylalanine. Only the CDR3 DNA is retained, 36 bases long and in frame from the first base. Relative to germline, V is 4 bases shorter and J is 6 bases shorter, with 12 bases between their ends. CD8 naive samples consisted of CD45RO-negative cells that were positively selected for CCR7, yielding a CD45RA+CCR7+ population without TemRA cells. The donors were healthy, HIV-negative adults who had no recently reported acute infections or vaccinations. Every donor was a Caucasian adult residing in Nashville, Tennessee, USA. After blood collection by leukapheresis, PBMCs were isolated using Ficoll-Histopaque density gradient centrifugation and then cryopreserved in the vapor phase of liquid nitrogen. Analytical flow cytometry was used to check the purity and quantity of every magnetically sorted T cell population. Genomic DNA was isolated from each sorted fraction and quantified by UV absorbance on a Nanodrop 2000c.

Using the deep immunoSEQ assay, multiplex PCR amplified TCR CDR3 regions from genomic DNA. For each cell subset, the extracted genomic DNA was distributed evenly across all wells of several immunoSEQ 96-well plates, and each plate served as one replicate. For sorted subsets, each replicate PCR was loaded with roughly 200 ng genomic DNA, equivalent to approximately 27,000 T cell genomes. Purified libraries were measured with a Qubit 3.0 fluorometer, size-checked on a Bioanalyzer 2100, and measured again with the KAPA Library Quantification kit. Every immunoSEQ 96-well plate was sequenced on a dedicated single-read 150-cycle Illumina NextSeq 550 flow cell. In the authors' own workflow: Because the immunoSEQ output included only junctional sequences and no quality scores, the filtering could not be the same as the filtering used for full-length reads. Sequences were annotated with PyIR, a Python wrapper for IgBLAST v1.9, and V/J genes and CDR3 were assigned using IMGT germline references. Reads with weak V/J assignments (E-value above 1e-6), missing CDR3, stop codons, out-of-frame junctions, or ambiguous translated residues were removed. V3J clonotypes were defined as sequences sharing an identical inferred V gene, J gene, and CDR3 amino acid sequence. The percentage overlap between two repertoires was calculated by dividing the number of shared unique clonotypes by the size of the smaller repertoire. Repertoire richness was assessed with RTK rarefaction, the Chao1 estimator, and Recon v2.1 estimates of unobserved clonotypes. For all TCRbeta clonotypes obtained by the gDNA method from four donors, generation probabilities were computed with OLGA. TCRdb's version of the immuneACCESS table is confined to in-frame rearrangements and falls short of the full clone set. An unresolved V gene accounts for under half of the shortfall where checked; the remainder is of unknown origin. The D gene and trimming were derived from the DNA, and the V and J assignments and clone size from that table. The sample has millions of clones on record, 85% to 95% of them singletons. The top ten hold 1.5% to 2% of the sample.

This clonotype originated in a man aged 18 to 35 in good health. Some clones in this sample may be carry-over from other donors' samples. The chain couples TRBV29-1 to TRBJ1-1; the D segment could be TRBD1, given 5 matching bases. Source material: naive CD8+ T cells from PBMCs. The sample's cell subset or site, from its label and the paper: CD45RA+CCR7+. The DNA is TGCAGCGTTGCGTTAAGGGGAGCTGAAGCTTTCTTT. The encoded protein is CSVALRGAEAFF.